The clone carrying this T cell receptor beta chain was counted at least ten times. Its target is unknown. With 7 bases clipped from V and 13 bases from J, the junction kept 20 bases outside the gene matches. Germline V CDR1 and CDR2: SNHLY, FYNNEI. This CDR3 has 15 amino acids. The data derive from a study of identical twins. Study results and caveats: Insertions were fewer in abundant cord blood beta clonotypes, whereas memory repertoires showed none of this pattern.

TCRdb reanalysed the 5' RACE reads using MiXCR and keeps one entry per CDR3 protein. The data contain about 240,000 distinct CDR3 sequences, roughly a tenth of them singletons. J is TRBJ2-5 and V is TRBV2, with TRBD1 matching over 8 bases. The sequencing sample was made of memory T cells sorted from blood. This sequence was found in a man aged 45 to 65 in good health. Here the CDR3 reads CASKRIDRGALPPYF. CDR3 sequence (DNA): TGTGCCAGCAAAAGAATAGACAGGGGCGCCCTGCCCCCGTACTTC.